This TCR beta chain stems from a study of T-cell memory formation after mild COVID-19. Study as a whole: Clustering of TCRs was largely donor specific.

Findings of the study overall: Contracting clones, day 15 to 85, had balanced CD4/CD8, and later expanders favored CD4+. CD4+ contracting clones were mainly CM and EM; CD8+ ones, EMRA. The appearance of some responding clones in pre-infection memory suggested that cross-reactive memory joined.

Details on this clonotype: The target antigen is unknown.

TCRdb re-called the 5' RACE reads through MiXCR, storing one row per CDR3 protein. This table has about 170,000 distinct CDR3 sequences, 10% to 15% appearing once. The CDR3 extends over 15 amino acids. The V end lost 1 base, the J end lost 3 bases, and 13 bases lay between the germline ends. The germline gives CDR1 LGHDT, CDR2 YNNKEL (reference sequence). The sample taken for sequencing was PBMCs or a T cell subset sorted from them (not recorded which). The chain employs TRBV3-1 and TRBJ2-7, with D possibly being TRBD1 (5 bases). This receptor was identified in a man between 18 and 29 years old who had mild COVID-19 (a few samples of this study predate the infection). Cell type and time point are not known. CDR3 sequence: CASSQGTSKIYEQYF. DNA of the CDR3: TGTGCCAGCAGCCAAGGGACATCTAAAATCTACGAGCAGTACTTC.